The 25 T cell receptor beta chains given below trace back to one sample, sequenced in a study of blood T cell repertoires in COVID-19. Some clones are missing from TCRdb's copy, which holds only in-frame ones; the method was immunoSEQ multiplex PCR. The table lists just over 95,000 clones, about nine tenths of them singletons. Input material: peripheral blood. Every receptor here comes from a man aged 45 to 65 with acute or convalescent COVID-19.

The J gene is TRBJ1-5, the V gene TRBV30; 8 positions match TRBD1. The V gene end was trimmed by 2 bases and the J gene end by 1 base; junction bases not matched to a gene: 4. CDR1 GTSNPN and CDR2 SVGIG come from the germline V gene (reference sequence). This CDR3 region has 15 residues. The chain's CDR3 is CAWSQGAMSNQPQHF. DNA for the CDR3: TGTGCCTGGAGTCAGGGGGCGATGAGCAATCAGCCCCAGCATTTT.

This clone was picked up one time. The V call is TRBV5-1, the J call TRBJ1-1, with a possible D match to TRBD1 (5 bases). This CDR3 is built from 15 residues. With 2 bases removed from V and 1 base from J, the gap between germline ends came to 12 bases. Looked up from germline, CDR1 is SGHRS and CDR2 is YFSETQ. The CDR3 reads CASSLMGGGNTEAFF. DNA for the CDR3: TGCGCCAGCAGCTTAATGGGGGGAGGGAACACTGAAGCTTTCTTT.

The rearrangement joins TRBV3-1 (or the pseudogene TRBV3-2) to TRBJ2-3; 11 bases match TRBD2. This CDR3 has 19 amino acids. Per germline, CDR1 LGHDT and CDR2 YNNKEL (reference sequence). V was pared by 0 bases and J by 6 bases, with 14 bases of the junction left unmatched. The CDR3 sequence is CASSQDPRLAGGNTDTQYF. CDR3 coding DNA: TGTGCCAGCAGCCAAGATCCCAGATTAGCGGGAGGGAATACGGATACGCAGTATTTT.

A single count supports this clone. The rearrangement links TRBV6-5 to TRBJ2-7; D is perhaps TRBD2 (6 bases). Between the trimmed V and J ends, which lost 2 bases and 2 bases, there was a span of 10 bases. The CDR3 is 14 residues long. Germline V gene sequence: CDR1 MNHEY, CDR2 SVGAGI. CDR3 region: CASSYGTQAYEQYF. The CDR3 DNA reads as TGTGCCAGCAGTTACGGGACTCAAGCCTACGAGCAGTACTTC.

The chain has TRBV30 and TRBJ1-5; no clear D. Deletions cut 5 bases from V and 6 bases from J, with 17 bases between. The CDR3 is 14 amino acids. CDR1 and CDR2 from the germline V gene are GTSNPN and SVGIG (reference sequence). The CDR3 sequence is CAWAPVGLSQPQHF. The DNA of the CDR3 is TGTGCCTGGGCCCCGGTTGGGCTTAGTCAGCCCCAGCATTTT.

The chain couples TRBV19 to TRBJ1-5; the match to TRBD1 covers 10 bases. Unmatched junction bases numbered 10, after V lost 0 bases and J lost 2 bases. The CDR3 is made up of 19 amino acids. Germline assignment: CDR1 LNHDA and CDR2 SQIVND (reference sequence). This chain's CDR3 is CASSIDRDRGLVGNQPQHF. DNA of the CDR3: TGTGCCAGTAGTATAGACCGGGACAGGGGTTTAGTAGGCAATCAGCCCCAGCATTTT.

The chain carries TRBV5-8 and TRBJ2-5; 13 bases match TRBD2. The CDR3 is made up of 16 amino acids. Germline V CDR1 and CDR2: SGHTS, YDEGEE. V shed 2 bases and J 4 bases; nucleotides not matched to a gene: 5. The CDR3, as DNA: TGTGCCAGCAGCTTCGGGACTAGCGGGATTGTAGAGACCCAGTACTTC. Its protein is CASSFGTSGIVETQYF.

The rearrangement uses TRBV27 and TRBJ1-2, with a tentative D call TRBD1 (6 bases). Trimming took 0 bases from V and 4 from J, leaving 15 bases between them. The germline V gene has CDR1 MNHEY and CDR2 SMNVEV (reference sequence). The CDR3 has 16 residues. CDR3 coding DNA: TGTGCCAGCAGTTTATCGTCAAATACAGGGTTCTATGGCTACACCTTC. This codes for CASSLSSNTGFYGYTF.

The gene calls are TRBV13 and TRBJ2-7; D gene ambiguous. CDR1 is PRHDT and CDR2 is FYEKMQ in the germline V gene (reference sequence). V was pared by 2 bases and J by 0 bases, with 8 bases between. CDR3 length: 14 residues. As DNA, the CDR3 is TGTGCCAGCAGCTTACGTAGTCCCTCCTACGAGCAGTACTTC. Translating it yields CASSLRSPSYEQYF.

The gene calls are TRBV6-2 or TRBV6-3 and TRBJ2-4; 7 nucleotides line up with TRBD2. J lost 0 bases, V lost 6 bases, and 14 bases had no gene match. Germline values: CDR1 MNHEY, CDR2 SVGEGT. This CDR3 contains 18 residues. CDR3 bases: TGTGCCAGCAGCCCCGCGGGGGAATTATTCCTAGCCAAAAACATTCAGTACTTC. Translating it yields CASSPAGELFLAKNIQYF.

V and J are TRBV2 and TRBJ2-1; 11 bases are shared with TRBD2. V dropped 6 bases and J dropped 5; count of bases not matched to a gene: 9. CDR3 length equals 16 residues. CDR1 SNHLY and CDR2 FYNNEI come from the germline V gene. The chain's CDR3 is CASSNIAGGPDNEQFF. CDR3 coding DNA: TGTGCCAGCAGCAATATAGCGGGAGGGCCCGACAATGAGCAGTTCTTC.

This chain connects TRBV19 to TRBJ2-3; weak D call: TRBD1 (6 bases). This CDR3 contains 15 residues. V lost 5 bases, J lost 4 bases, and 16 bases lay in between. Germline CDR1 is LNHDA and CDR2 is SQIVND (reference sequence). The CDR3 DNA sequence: TGTGCCAGTAGTCCCCGCCTTGGGGGCGCAGATACGCAGTATTTT. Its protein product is CASSPRLGGADTQYF.

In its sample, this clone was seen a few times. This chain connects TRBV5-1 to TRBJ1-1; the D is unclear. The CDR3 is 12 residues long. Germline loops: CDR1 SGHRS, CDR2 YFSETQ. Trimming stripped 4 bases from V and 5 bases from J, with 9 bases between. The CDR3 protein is CASSGERTEAFF. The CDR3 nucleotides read TGCGCCAGCAGCGGCGAGAGGACTGAAGCTTTCTTT.

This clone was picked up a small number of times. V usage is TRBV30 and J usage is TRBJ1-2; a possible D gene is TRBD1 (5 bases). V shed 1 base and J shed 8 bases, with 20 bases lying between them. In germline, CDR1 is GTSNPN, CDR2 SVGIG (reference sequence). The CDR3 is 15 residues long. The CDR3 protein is CAWSALGGRTAGYTF. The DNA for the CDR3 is TGTGCCTGGAGTGCCTTGGGGGGACGGACGGCAGGCTACACCTTC.

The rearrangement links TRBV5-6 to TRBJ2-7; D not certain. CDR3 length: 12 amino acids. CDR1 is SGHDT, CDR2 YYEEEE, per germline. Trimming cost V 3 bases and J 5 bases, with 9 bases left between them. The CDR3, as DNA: TGTGCCAGCAGCTCCGAATGGCACGAGCAGTACTTC. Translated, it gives CASSSEWHEQYF.

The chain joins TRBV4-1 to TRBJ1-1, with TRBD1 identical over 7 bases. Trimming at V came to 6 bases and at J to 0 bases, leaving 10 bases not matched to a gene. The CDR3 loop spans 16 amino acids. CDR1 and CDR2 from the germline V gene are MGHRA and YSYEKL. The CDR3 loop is CASSPSLDRMNTEAFF. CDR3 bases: TGCGCCAGCAGTCCCTCGCTGGACAGGATGAACACTGAAGCTTTCTTT.

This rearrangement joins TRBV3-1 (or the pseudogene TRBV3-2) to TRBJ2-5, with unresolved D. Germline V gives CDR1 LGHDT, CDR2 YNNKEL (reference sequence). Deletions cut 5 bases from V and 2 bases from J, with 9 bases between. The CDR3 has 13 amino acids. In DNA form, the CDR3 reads TGTGCCAGCAGCACGACACCTCAAGAGACCCAGTACTTC. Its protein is CASSTTPQETQYF.

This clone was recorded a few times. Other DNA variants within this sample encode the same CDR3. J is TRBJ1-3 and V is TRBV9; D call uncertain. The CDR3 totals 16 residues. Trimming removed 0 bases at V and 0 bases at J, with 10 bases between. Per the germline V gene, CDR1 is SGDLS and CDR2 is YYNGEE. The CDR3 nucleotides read TGTGCCAGCAGCGTAGACGAGGCACGCTCTGGAAACACCATATATTTT. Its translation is CASSVDEARSGNTIYF. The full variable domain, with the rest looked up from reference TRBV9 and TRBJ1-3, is DSGVTQTPKHLITATGQRVTLRCSPRSGDLSVYWYQQSLDQGLQFLIQYYNGEERAKGNILERFSAQQFPDLHSELNLSSLELGDSALYFCASSVDEARSGNTIYFGEGSWLTVV.

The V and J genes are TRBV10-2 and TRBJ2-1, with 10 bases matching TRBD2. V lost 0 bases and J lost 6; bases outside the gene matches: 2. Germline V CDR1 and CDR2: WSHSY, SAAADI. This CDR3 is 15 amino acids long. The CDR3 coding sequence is TGCGCCAGCAGTGAGTCTAGCGGGAGGTTCAATGAGCAGTTCTTC. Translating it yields CASSESSGRFNEQFF.

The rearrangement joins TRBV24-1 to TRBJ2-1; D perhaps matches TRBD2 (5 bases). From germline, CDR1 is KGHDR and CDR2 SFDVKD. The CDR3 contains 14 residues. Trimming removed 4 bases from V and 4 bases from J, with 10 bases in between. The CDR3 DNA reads TGTGCCACCAGTGAAACGGGAAGTTACAATGAGCAGTTCTTC. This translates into CATSETGSYNEQFF.

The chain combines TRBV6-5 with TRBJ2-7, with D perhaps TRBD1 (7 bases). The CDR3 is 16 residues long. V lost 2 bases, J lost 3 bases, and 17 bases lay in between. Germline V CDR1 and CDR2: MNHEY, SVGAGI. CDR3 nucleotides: TGTGCCAGCAGTTACAGTGGGAGGACAGGCGTCTACGAGCAGTACTTC. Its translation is CASSYSGRTGVYEQYF.

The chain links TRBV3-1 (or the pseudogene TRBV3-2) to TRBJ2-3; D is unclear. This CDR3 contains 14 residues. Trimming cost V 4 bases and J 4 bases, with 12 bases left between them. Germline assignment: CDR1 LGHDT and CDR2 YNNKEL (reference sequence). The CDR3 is CASSLTLGPDTQYF. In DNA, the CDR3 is TGTGCCAGCAGCCTAACGCTTGGCCCAGATACGCAGTATTTT.

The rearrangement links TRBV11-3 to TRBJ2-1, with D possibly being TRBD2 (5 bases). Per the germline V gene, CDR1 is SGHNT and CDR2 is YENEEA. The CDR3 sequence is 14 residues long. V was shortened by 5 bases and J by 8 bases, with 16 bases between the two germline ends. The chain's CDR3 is CASSPPGLADEQFF. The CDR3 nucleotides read TGTGCCAGCAGCCCGCCCGGGCTAGCAGATGAGCAGTTCTTC. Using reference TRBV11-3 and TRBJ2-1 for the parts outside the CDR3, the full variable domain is EAGVVQSPRYKIIEKKQPVAFWCNPISGHNTLYWYLQNLGQGPELLIRYENEEAVDDSQLPKDRFSAERLKGVDSTLKIQPAELGDSAVYLCASSPPGLADEQFFGPGTRLTVL.

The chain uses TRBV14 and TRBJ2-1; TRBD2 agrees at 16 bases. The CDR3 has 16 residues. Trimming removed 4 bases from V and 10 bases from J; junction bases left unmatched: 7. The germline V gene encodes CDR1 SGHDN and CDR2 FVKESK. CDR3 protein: CASSRKGLAGGVEQFF. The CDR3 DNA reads TGTGCCAGCAGCCGCAAGGGACTAGCGGGAGGGGTAGAGCAGTTCTTC.

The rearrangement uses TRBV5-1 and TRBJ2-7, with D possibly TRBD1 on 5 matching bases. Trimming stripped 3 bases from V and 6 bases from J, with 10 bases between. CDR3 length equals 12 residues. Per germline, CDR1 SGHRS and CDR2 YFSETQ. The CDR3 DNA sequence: TGCGCCAGCAGCTGGGGCTTCGGCGAGCAGTACTTC. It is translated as CASSWGFGEQYF.